This T cell receptor (beta chain) stems from a study of T cell repertoires in cytomegalovirus infection. Overall study: CMV epitopes that were recently identified and HLA-C-restricted were used alongside well-studied HLA-B-restricted ones.

This clonotype was observed a few times. As yet, its antigen is unknown. TCRdb redid the calling of the reads with MiXCR, one entry per CDR3 protein. The data hold hundreds of thousands of distinct CDR3 sequences, with about a third observed a single time. Study-level findings and limits: Identification of carriers of CMV plus the relevant HLA was achieved through cumulative public TCR beta family frequency.

The source is a human donor in good health (CMV status not recorded). Some clones in this sample may be carry-over from other donors' samples. The starting material was cultured CD8+ T cells from PBMCs, obtained from culture after CMV antigen stimulation.

The CDR3 DNA reads TGTGCCATCAGTGGGAGGGGGCCCACAGATACGCAGTATTTT. As protein: CAISGRGPTDTQYF. The rearrangement uses TRBV10-3 and TRBJ2-3; tentative D call: TRBD1 (7 bases). This CDR3 comprises 14 residues. Germline CDR1 and CDR2: ENHRY and SYGVKD. V lost 4 bases and J lost 2, with 10 bases in between.